What follows are 32 T cell receptor beta chains derived from one specimen sequenced in a study of blood T cell repertoires in COVID-19. TCRdb's copy holds only in-frame clones and misses some; the assay was immunoSEQ multiplex PCR. This sample carries around 450,000 clones, approximately 90% of them seen once, and the ten largest clones take 0.7%. Material: PBMCs or T cells enriched from blood (not recorded which). The receptors derive from a woman aged 18-29 years who had recovered from COVID-19.

V usage is TRBV19 and J usage is TRBJ2-5, with 11 bases that match TRBD2. Germline trimming cut 3 bases from V and 1 base from J; bases unmatched to any gene: 10. Germline loops: CDR1 LNHDA, CDR2 SQIVND (reference sequence). The CDR3 loop spans 18 amino acids. This chain's CDR3 is CASSIALAGGPRQETQYF. The DNA of the CDR3 is TGTGCCAGTAGTATCGCCCTAGCGGGGGGCCCGCGCCAAGAGACCCAGTACTTC.

The chain uses TRBV5-4 and TRBJ2-5; unclear D gene. CDR1 and CDR2 (germline): SGHNT, YYREEE (reference sequence). Trimming removed 0 bases at V and 5 bases at J, with 14 bases between. The CDR3 contains 15 residues. The CDR3 DNA is TGTGCCAGCAGCTTGGACAGCTCAGGCATGGAGACCCAGTACTTC. Its translation is CASSLDSSGMETQYF. Together with reference TRBV5-4 and TRBJ2-5, the CDR3 gives the full variable domain: ETGVTQSPTHLIKTRGQQVTLRCSSQSGHNTVSWYQQALGQGPQFIFQYYREEENGRGNFPPRFSGLQFPNYSSELNVNALELDDSALYLCASSLDSSGMETQYFGPGTRLLVL.

This clone was detected only once. V gene TRBV24-1 combines with J gene TRBJ1-5; no clear D gene. Germline CDR1 reads KGHDR; CDR2 reads SFDVKD. The CDR3 runs to 13 residues. V lost 5 bases, J lost 3 bases, and 7 bases lay in between. The CDR3 region has the DNA TGTGCCACCAGTGCGGGGTTCAATCAGCCCCAGCATTTT. The encoded protein is CATSAGFNQPQHF.

This chain links TRBV7-9 with TRBJ1-1; D possibly corresponds to TRBD1 (6 bases). V dropped 4 bases and J dropped 4 bases, with 16 bases sitting between them. Germline assignment: CDR1 SEHNR and CDR2 FQNEAQ (reference sequence). The CDR3 covers 15 residues. CDR3 sequence (DNA): TGTGCCAGCAGCTCCCCGACAGGCGTTGGCACTGAAGCTTTCTTT. It yields the protein CASSSPTGVGTEAFF.

This chain links TRBV5-4 with TRBJ1-1; 7 positions agree with TRBD1. CDR1 and CDR2 from the germline V gene are SGHNT and YYREEE (reference sequence). The CDR3 length is 13 residues. The trim removed 0 bases at V and 6 bases at J, leaving 2 bases unmatched. As DNA, the CDR3 is TGTGCCAGCAGCTTGGGAGGGACAGCTGAAGCTTTCTTT. Translating it yields CASSLGGTAEAFF.

The chain is built from TRBV15 and TRBJ1-4; D is ambiguous. The CDR3 length is 14 residues. Germline CDR1 reads LNHNV; CDR2 reads YYDKDF (reference sequence). The ends were cut back, 5 bases at V and 5 bases at J, with 12 bases in the middle. This CDR3 reads CATSSEGSNEKLFF. The CDR3 DNA follows: TGTGCCACCAGCTCCGAGGGCTCGAATGAAAAACTGTTTTTT. The whole variable domain, remainder taken from reference TRBV15 and TRBJ1-4, is DAMVIQNPRYQVTQFGKPVTLSCSQTLNHNVMYWYQQKSSQAPKLLFHYYDKDFNNEADTPDNFQSRRPNTSFCFLDIRSPGLGDTAMYLCATSSEGSNEKLFFGSGTQLSVL.

This clone was recorded only once. This sequence joins TRBV6-5 and TRBJ1-5; 9 bases agree with TRBD1. Germline V CDR1 and CDR2: MNHEY, SVGAGI. J lost 4 bases, V lost 8 bases, and 0 bases had no gene match. The CDR3 length is 12 residues. This CDR3 is CASGTGNQPQHF. DNA of the CDR3: TGTGCCAGCGGGACAGGGAATCAGCCCCAGCATTTT.

The V call is TRBV19, the J call TRBJ1-3; 9 bases fit TRBD1. The germline V gene has CDR1 LNHDA and CDR2 SQIVND (reference sequence). The CDR3 has 14 amino acids. J lost 4 bases, V lost 4 bases, and 2 bases had no gene match. CDR3 in amino acids: CASSTGTGGNTIYF. The CDR3 DNA reads TGTGCCAGTAGTACCGGGACAGGGGGAAACACCATATATTTT.

The V call is TRBV19, the J call TRBJ2-1; 11 bases are a match to TRBD1. The germline CDR1 and CDR2 sequences are LNHDA and SQIVND (reference sequence). CDR3 size: 15 residues. J lost 7 bases, V lost 6 bases, and 8 bases had no gene match. As DNA, the CDR3 is TGTGCCAGTAGGAGTGGGGACAGGGGGTATAATGAGCAGTTCTTC. It specifies CASRSGDRGYNEQFF.

The V and J genes are TRBV6-5 and TRBJ2-2; 7 positions agree with TRBD1. Trimming cost V 5 bases and J 4 bases; bases outside gene matches: 7. This CDR3 has 15 residues. CDR1 MNHEY and CDR2 SVGAGI come from the germline V gene. DNA of the CDR3: TGTGCCAGCAGTCCAAGGACAGGTCCCACCGGGGAGCTGTTTTTT. Its translation is CASSPRTGPTGELFF.

The CDR3 loop reads CASSQGEGTDTQYF. As DNA, the CDR3 is TGTGCCAGCAGCCAGGGCGAAGGCACAGATACGCAGTATTTT. V gene TRBV27 combines with J gene TRBJ2-3, with D perhaps matching TRBD1 (5 bases). Germline V gene sequence: CDR1 MNHEY, CDR2 SMNVEV (reference sequence). The ends were cut back, 6 bases at V and 1 base at J, with 11 bases in the middle. The CDR3 totals 14 residues.

The chain employs TRBV18 and TRBJ1-2; D is possibly TRBD1 (5 bases). V lost 5 bases, J lost 7 bases, and 23 bases lay in between. The germline V gene has CDR1 KGHSH and CDR2 LQKENI. The CDR3 extends over 16 amino acids. The CDR3 nucleotides are TGTGCCAGCTCAACGCGCGCAGGGTTTTCGGAGAGTGGCTACACCTTC. Translated: CASSTRAGFSESGYTF.

The chain carries TRBV29-1 and TRBJ1-1; a weak D match, TRBD1 (5 bases). V gave up 4 bases and J gave up 1 base, with 13 bases separating them. From germline, CDR1 is SQVTM and CDR2 ANQGSEA. The length of the CDR3 is 14 residues. Here the CDR3 DNA reads TGCAGCGTTGGGGAAGGGGAAACGAACACTGAAGCTTTCTTT. Translation: CSVGEGETNTEAFF. The variable domain in full, completed from reference TRBV29-1 and TRBJ1-1, reads SAVISQKPSRDICQRGTSLTIQCQVDSQVTMMFWYRQQPGQSLTLIATANQGSEATYESGFVIDKFPISRPNLTFSTLTVSNMSPEDSSIYLCSVGEGETNTEAFFGQGTRLTVV.

The rearrangement uses TRBV28 and TRBJ1-2; tentatively, D is TRBD1 (5 bases). The ends were cut back, 6 bases at V and 8 bases at J, with 16 bases in the middle. The germline V gene has CDR1 MDHEN and CDR2 SYDVKM. The CDR3 covers 13 residues. The CDR3, as DNA: TGTGCCAGCAGGGTTCGGACACCCCTCGGCTACACCTTC. Translating gives CASRVRTPLGYTF.

V and J are TRBV19 and TRBJ1-5; D ambiguous. Germline CDR1 and CDR2: LNHDA and SQIVND (reference sequence). The germline V and J ends were trimmed by 3 bases and 4 bases, with 7 bases remaining between them. CDR3 length equals 13 residues. The CDR3 sequence: CASSIAGNQPQHF. Here the CDR3 DNA reads TGTGCCAGTAGTATTGCGGGAAATCAGCCCCAGCATTTT. Variable domain in full (rest from reference TRBV19 and TRBJ1-5): DGGITQSPKYLFRKEGQNVTLSCEQNLNHDAMYWYRQDPGQGLRLIYYSQIVNDFQKGDIAEGYSVSREKKESFPLTVTSAQKNPTAFYLCASSIAGNQPQHFGDGTRLSIL.

The gene calls are TRBV2 and TRBJ1-2; perhaps TRBD1 as D (6 bases). The CDR3 is 13 residues long. Trimming removed 4 bases at V and 8 bases at J, with 14 bases between. The germline V gene has CDR1 SNHLY and CDR2 FYNNEI. The CDR3 DNA is TGTGCCAGCAGTGCTAGACAGGTCCCAGGCTACACCTTC. Its protein is CASSARQVPGYTF. The full variable domain, rest sourced from reference TRBV2 and TRBJ1-2, is EPEVTQTPSHQVTQMGQEVILRCVPISNHLYFYWYRQILGQKVEFLVSFYNNEISEKSEIFDDQFSVERPDGSNFTLKIRSTKLEDSAMYFCASSARQVPGYTFGSGTRLTVV.

The chain recombines TRBV3-1 (or the pseudogene TRBV3-2) with TRBJ2-5; 8 bases are shared with TRBD2. CDR3 length: 16 amino acids. Trimming removed 1 base from V and 5 bases from J; junction bases left unmatched: 9. Germline V CDR1 and CDR2: LGHDT, YNNKEL (reference sequence). In nucleotides, the CDR3 is TGTGCCAGCAGCCAAGGTGGTAGCGGGGATGGGGAGACCCAGTACTTC. Its protein product is CASSQGGSGDGETQYF.

The chain combines TRBV5-1 with TRBJ1-2, with D tentatively TRBD1 (5 bases). Trimming shortened V by 7 bases and J by 3 bases, and 16 bases separated the two germline ends. CDR3 length: 14 residues. Germline loops: CDR1 SGHRS, CDR2 YFSETQ. The CDR3 is CASRGVKGDYGYTF. In DNA, the CDR3 is TGCGCCAGCCGGGGGGTGAAGGGCGACTATGGCTACACCTTC. Full variable domain (outside the CDR3, taken from reference TRBV5-1 and TRBJ1-2): KAGVTQTPRYLIKTRGQQVTLSCSPISGHRSVSWYQQTPGQGLQFLFEYFSETQRNKGNFPGRFSGRQFSNSRSEMNVSTLELGDSALYLCASRGVKGDYGYTFGSGTRLTVV.

The chain is built from TRBV27 and TRBJ1-5, with TRBD1 matching 7 bases. J gave up 3 bases and V 0 bases, and 8 bases lay outside the gene matches. Germline V gene sequence: CDR1 MNHEY, CDR2 SMNVEV (reference sequence). The CDR3 consists of 17 residues. In nucleotides, the CDR3 is TGTGCCAGCAGTTTATCAGGGGGCCTCGTCCTCAATCAGCCCCAGCATTTT. Amino acid sequence: CASSLSGGLVLNQPQHF.

V usage is TRBV4-1 and J usage is TRBJ1-5, with D possibly being TRBD1 (5 bases). CDR3 size: 16 residues. Trimming took 0 bases from V and 5 from J, leaving 14 bases between them. Germline values: CDR1 MGHRA, CDR2 YSYEKL. CDR3 loop: CASSQEGGQGYQPQHF. CDR3 nucleotide sequence: TGCGCCAGCAGCCAAGAGGGAGGGCAGGGTTATCAGCCCCAGCATTTT.

The chain recombines TRBV5-1 with TRBJ1-1; 7 bases align to TRBD1. The CDR3 runs to 15 residues. After removal of 5 bases from V and 0 bases from J, the junction contained 7 bases not matched to a gene. Per the germline V gene, CDR1 is SGHRS and CDR2 is YFSETQ. CDR3 nucleotide sequence: TGCGCCAGCAGTCGCACGGGACAGCTGAACACTGAAGCTTTCTTT. This sequence encodes CASSRTGQLNTEAFF.

CDR3 nucleotides: TGCGCCAGCGGCCGGACAGGGGGGTCTGCAACTAATGAAAAACTGTTTTTT. Its protein is CASGRTGGSATNEKLFF. The rearrangement links TRBV4-1 to TRBJ1-4; 10 bases agree with TRBD1. The CDR3 has 17 amino acids. Germline assignment: CDR1 MGHRA and CDR2 YSYEKL. Trimming at V came to 8 bases and at J to 0 bases, leaving 9 bases not matched to a gene.

V gene TRBV28 combines with J gene TRBJ2-7; 7 bases are a match to TRBD1. The germline V gene has CDR1 MDHEN and CDR2 SYDVKM. With 8 bases clipped from V and 5 bases from J, the junction kept 3 bases outside the gene matches. The CDR3 contains 11 residues. The chain's CDR3 is CASGDRDEQYF. The DNA of the CDR3 is TGTGCCAGCGGGGACAGAGACGAGCAGTACTTC.

V usage is TRBV5-6 and J usage is TRBJ2-5; no firm D call. Germline assignment: CDR1 SGHDT and CDR2 YYEEEE. The CDR3 sequence is 19 residues long. Deletions cut 3 bases from V and 2 bases from J, with 26 bases between. CDR3: CASSSTKATPGFGQETQYF. The CDR3 DNA reads as TGTGCCAGCAGCTCTACCAAGGCAACTCCCGGGTTCGGGCAAGAGACCCAGTACTTC.

The genes are TRBV5-6 and TRBJ2-3; a possible D gene is TRBD1 (6 bases). V was cut by 0 bases and J by 4 bases, with 12 bases left in between. The length of the CDR3 is 15 residues. Germline assignment: CDR1 SGHDT and CDR2 YYEEEE. CDR3 loop: CASSLGGGRPDTQYF. The DNA of the CDR3 is TGTGCCAGCAGCTTGGGAGGGGGAAGGCCAGATACGCAGTATTTT.

The chain employs TRBV19 and TRBJ1-6; 7 bases match TRBD1. V shed 4 bases, J shed 7 bases, and the junction held 7 bases outside the gene matches. The CDR3 covers 15 residues. Germline CDR1 LNHDA, CDR2 SQIVND (reference sequence). The CDR3 DNA sequence: TGTGCCAGTAGTACCTCGACAGGGTGGAATTCACCCCTCCACTTT. Residues: CASSTSTGWNSPLHF.

The V call is TRBV5-1, the J call TRBJ2-1; TRBD1 is a possible D gene (6 bases). V dropped 4 bases and J dropped 0 bases, with 17 bases sitting between them. The CDR3 spans 17 residues. Germline V lookup: CDR1 SGHRS, CDR2 YFSETQ. The CDR3 region has the DNA TGCGCCAGCAGCATTGGGGGCCGCGCGAGCTCCTACAATGAGCAGTTCTTC. Its protein is CASSIGGRASSYNEQFF.

The chain is built from TRBV14 and TRBJ2-7; possible D gene TRBD1, 6 bases. The CDR3 consists of 13 residues. V was pared by 4 bases and J by 4 bases, with 11 bases between. The germline CDR1 and CDR2 sequences are SGHDN and FVKESK. CDR3 DNA sequence: TGTGCCAGCAGCCCAAAACAGGGTTACGAGCAGTACTTC. Its protein product is CASSPKQGYEQYF.

The rearrangement joins TRBV5-1 to TRBJ2-5; TRBD1 might be the D (7 bases). The V end lost 4 bases, the J end lost 3 bases, and 19 bases lay between the germline ends. The CDR3 is 16 amino acids. Germline CDR1 reads SGHRS; CDR2 reads YFSETQ. This CDR3 reads CASSGGQSRGKETQYF. In DNA form, the CDR3 reads TGCGCCAGCAGCGGGGGACAGTCCCGGGGGAAAGAGACCCAGTACTTC.

This sequence joins TRBV19 and TRBJ2-3, with 8 positions matching TRBD1. Germline V lookup: CDR1 LNHDA, CDR2 SQIVND (reference sequence). Unmatched junction bases numbered 5, after V lost 3 bases and J lost 3 bases. This CDR3 is built from 15 residues. Here the CDR3 reads CASSIPGQVTDTQYF. As DNA, the CDR3 is TGTGCCAGTAGTATTCCGGGACAGGTAACAGATACGCAGTATTTT.

The chain recombines TRBV9 with TRBJ2-6, with D perhaps matching TRBD1 (6 bases). The CDR3 consists of 17 residues. Trimming took 4 bases from V and 0 from J, leaving 14 bases between them. Germline assignment: CDR1 SGDLS and CDR2 YYNGEE. The CDR3 loop reads CASSTGTATSGANVLTF. In DNA, the CDR3 is TGTGCCAGCAGCACAGGGACGGCCACCTCTGGGGCCAACGTCCTGACTTTC.

The chain joins TRBV2 to TRBJ1-1; 9 nucleotides line up with TRBD1. The CDR3 has 14 residues. The trim removed 10 bases at V and 5 bases at J, leaving 11 bases unmatched. Germline CDR1 and CDR2: SNHLY and FYNNEI. Here the CDR3 DNA reads TGTGCCATCACGGAGGGGACAGGGATGACTGAAGCTTTCTTT. This encodes CAITEGTGMTEAFF.